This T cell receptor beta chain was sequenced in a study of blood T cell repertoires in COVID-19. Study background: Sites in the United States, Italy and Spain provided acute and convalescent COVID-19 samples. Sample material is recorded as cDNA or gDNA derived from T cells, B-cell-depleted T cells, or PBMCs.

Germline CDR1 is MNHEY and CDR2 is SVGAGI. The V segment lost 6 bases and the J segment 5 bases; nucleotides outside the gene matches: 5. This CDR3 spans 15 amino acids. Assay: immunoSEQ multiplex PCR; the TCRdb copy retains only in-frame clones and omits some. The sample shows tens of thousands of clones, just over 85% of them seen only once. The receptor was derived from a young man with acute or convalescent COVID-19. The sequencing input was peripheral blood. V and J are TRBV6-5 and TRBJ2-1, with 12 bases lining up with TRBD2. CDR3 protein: CASRATSGSDNEQFF. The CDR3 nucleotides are TGTGCCAGCAGAGCGACTAGCGGGAGTGACAATGAGCAGTTCTTC.